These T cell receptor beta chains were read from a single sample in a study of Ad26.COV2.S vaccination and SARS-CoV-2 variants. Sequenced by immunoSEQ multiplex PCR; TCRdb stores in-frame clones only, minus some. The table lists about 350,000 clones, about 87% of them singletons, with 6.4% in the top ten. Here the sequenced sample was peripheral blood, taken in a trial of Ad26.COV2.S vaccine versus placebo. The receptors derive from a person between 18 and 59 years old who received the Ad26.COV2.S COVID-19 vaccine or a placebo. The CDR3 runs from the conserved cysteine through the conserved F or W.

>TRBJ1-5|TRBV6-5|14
CASNHRGGNQPQHF
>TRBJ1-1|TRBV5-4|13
CASSSGLGTEAFF
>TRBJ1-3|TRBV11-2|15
CASSLSQFSGNTIYF
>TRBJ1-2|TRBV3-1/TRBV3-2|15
CASSQEGNGPYGYTF
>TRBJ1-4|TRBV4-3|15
CASSQDYADGGKLFF
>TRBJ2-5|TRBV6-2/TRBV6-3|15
CASSRGQGLQETQYF
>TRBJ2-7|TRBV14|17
CASSQDSSGGRRNEQYF
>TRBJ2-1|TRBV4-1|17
CASSQFTGGVSYNEQFF
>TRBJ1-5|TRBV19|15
CASSSPGQANQPQHF
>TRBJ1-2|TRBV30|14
CAWSSGSENYGYTF
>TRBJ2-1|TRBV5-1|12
CASSQRGNEQFF
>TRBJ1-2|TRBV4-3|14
CASSQVLGGRGYTF
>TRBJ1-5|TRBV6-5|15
CASSPAGGAVQPQHF
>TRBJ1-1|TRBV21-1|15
CASSKAGQLNTEAFF
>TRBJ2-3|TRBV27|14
CASSSYPRADTQYF
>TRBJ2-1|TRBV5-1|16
CASSLEGRGSYNEQFF
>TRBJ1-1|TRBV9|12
CASSRGDTEAFF
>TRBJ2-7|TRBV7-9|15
CASSPVRGASREQYF
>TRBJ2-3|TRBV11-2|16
CASSLSPRLFTDTQYF
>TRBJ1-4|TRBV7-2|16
CASSLFGIGLGEKLFF